Shown below are 9 T cell receptor beta chains from a single sample sequenced in a study of CD8+ T cells in alopecia areata. Extracted from the samples, RNA was reverse transcribed into cDNA to serve as the sequencing template. The protocol was immunoSEQ multiplex PCR, while the TCRdb copy is restricted to in-frame clones and leaves out a portion. The table has fewer than 110,000 clones, 60% seen once; the top ten hold roughly 15%. Indicated treatment: oral pan-JAK inhibitor, 5-10 mg twice daily. Sequencing used CD8+ T cells sorted from blood, obtained at approximately week 60, from a patient treated with tofacitinib. The receptors were gathered from a human donor with alopecia areata.

V usage is TRBV2 and J usage is TRBJ1-5; D possibly corresponds to TRBD1 (6 bases). From germline, CDR1 is SNHLY and CDR2 FYNNEI. Trimming removed 8 bases at V and 5 bases at J, with 13 bases between. The CDR3 spans 13 residues. The CDR3 DNA sequence: TGTGCCAGCGCGACAGGCAGGTATCAGCCCCAGCATTTT. Protein sequence: CASATGRYQPQHF.

By share, this clone counts as medium-sized. This same CDR3 is encoded by further DNA sequences in the sample. V is TRBV6-5 and J is TRBJ2-5, with no clear D. CDR3 length: 13 residues. V lost 0 bases and J 5 bases, leaving 7 bases between the germline ends. Germline values: CDR1 MNHEY, CDR2 SVGAGI. CDR3 in amino acids: CASSYSGWETQYF. CDR3 coding DNA: TGTGCCAGCAGTTACTCGGGATGGGAGACCCAGTACTTC.

CDR3 DNA sequence: TGTGCCAGCAGCGTAGGGGGGAGTAATTCACCCCTCCACTTT. Translation gives CASSVGGSNSPLHF. V and J are TRBV9 and TRBJ1-6; D may be TRBD1 (5 bases). The V gene lost 0 bases and the J gene lost 6 bases, with 7 bases spanning the gap. Germline CDR1 and CDR2: SGDLS and YYNGEE. This CDR3 contains 14 residues.

This clone has a handful of counts. The chain uses TRBV5-6 and TRBJ2-1; possibly TRBD2 for D (5 bases). V was cut by 3 bases and J by 10 bases, with 11 bases left in between. This CDR3 region has 12 residues. Germline CDR1 is SGHDT and CDR2 is YYEEEE. The CDR3 DNA is TGTGCCAGCAGCTCAGGACCGGGGGAGCAGTTCTTC. Translated: CASSSGPGEQFF.

The rearrangement joins TRBV2 to TRBJ1-5; D is perhaps TRBD1 (5 bases). Germline V gene data show CDR1 as SNHLY and CDR2 as FYNNEI. CDR3 length: 14 amino acids. V gave up 4 bases and J gave up 2 bases, with 9 bases separating them. The CDR3 coding sequence is TGTGCCAGCAGTGGAGTGGGGGGCAATCAGCCCCAGCATTTT. This gives the protein CASSGVGGNQPQHF.

This clone has ten or more counts. This chain uses TRBV10-3 with TRBJ1-1; D ambiguous. Germline loops: CDR1 ENHRY, CDR2 SYGVKD. The length of the CDR3 is 13 residues. Trimming shortened V by 6 bases and J by 1 base, and 9 bases separated the two germline ends. The CDR3 is CAIRSDENTEAFF. Here the CDR3 DNA reads TGTGCCATCAGGTCGGATGAGAACACTGAAGCTTTCTTT.

The table lists this clone with a few counts. This rearrangement joins TRBV27 to TRBJ2-7; D is unresolved. CDR3 length: 16 amino acids. The V gene lost 2 bases and the J gene lost 2 bases, with 16 bases spanning the gap. CDR1 is MNHEY, CDR2 SMNVEV, per germline (reference sequence). For the CDR3, the DNA is TGTGCCAGCAGTTTACTCGGTAGGATGGGTGCCTACGAGCAGTACTTC. It translates to CASSLLGRMGAYEQYF.

The chain uses TRBV27 and TRBJ2-7; maybe TRBD1 (5 bases). The ends were cut back, 6 bases at V and 2 bases at J, with 11 bases in the middle. This CDR3 contains 13 residues. Looked up from germline, CDR1 is MNHEY and CDR2 is SMNVEV (reference sequence). As DNA, the CDR3 is TGTGCCAGCAGACTGACAGAAGCCTACGAGCAGTACTTC. Protein product: CASRLTEAYEQYF.

This clone was counted once. The J gene is TRBJ1-1, the V gene TRBV5-6; 7 bases are a match to TRBD1. The ends lost 3 bases at V and 0 bases at J; junction bases unmatched: 8. Germline CDR1 is SGHDT and CDR2 is YYEEEE. This CDR3 is 16 amino acids long. The CDR3 coding sequence is TGTGCCAGCAGCTCGGGGTCGACAGGGATGAACACTGAAGCTTTCTTT. Protein product: CASSSGSTGMNTEAFF.